These 14 T cell receptor beta chains originate from one sample sequenced in a study of blood T cell repertoires in COVID-19. TCRdb keeps only in-frame clones here, not all; method: immunoSEQ multiplex PCR. The sample has roughly 180,000 clones, roughly 81% seen once; the top ten hold more than 9.5%. Sequencing input: peripheral blood. All receptors come from a woman aged 40 to 50 with COVID-19, enrolled during active disease.

There are a few counts of this clone. V and J are TRBV9 and TRBJ2-7; 9 bases agree with TRBD1. Germline assignment: CDR1 SGDLS and CDR2 YYNGEE. This CDR3 has 15 residues. J was trimmed by 5 bases and V by 0 bases; bases with no gene match: 6. The CDR3 bases are TGTGCCAGCAGCGTAGGCCGGGACAGGGTACACGAGCAGTACTTC. Its translation: CASSVGRDRVHEQYF.

The chain has TRBV11-2 and TRBJ2-7; a weak D match, TRBD1 (6 bases). Germline CDR1 and CDR2: SGHAT and FQNNGV. V dropped 5 bases and J dropped 0 bases, with 8 bases sitting between them. The CDR3 is 13 residues long. The CDR3 sequence: CASSATGSYEQYV. DNA of the CDR3: TGTGCCAGCAGCGCGACAGGCTCCTACGAGCAGTACGTC.

The V and J genes are TRBV18 and TRBJ1-3; maybe TRBD1 (5 bases). Germline V gene lookup returns CDR1 KGHSH and CDR2 LQKENI. V lost 0 bases and J lost 0, with 6 bases in between. This CDR3 contains 15 residues. CDR3 protein: CASSPPTASGNTIYF. CDR3 sequence (DNA): TGTGCCAGCTCACCACCGACAGCCTCTGGAAACACCATATATTTT. Together with reference TRBV18 and TRBJ1-3, the CDR3 gives the full variable domain: NAGVMQNPRHLVRRRGQEARLRCSPMKGHSHVYWYRQLPEEGLKFMVYLQKENIIDESGMPKERFSAEFPKEGPSILRIQQVVRGDSAAYFCASSPPTASGNTIYFGEGSWLTVV.

This chain uses TRBV10-1 with TRBJ2-3, with 8 bases matching TRBD2. The V gene end was trimmed by 0 bases and the J gene end by 4 bases; junction bases not matched to a gene: 6. The CDR3 has 16 amino acids. Germline V gene data show CDR1 as WNHNN and CDR2 as SYGVQD (reference sequence). The CDR3 is CASSESIRGGSDTQYF. The CDR3 nucleotides read TGCGCCAGCAGTGAGTCGATCCGGGGGGGGTCAGATACGCAGTATTTT.

The chain joins TRBV3-1 (or the pseudogene TRBV3-2) to TRBJ2-7; 10 nucleotides agree with TRBD1. The CDR3 is 14 residues long. The trim removed 1 base at V and 6 bases at J, leaving 3 bases unmatched. Germline values: CDR1 LGHDT, CDR2 YNNKEL (reference sequence). The CDR3 reads CASSQGDRGSEQYV. CDR3 bases: TGTGCCAGCAGCCAAGGGGACAGGGGTTCCGAGCAGTACGTC.

Of note for this clone: The germline gene is not matched at one end of the junction; a read error may be the cause. This chain connects TRBV5-4 to TRBJ2-6; D possibly corresponds to TRBD1 (6 bases). This CDR3 region has 16 residues. Germline V lookup: CDR1 SGHNT, CDR2 YYREEE (reference sequence). CDR3 DNA: TGTGCCAGCAGTTTGGGACACATCTCTGGGGCCAACGTCCTGACTTTC. As protein: CASSLGHISGANVLTF.

In regard to this clone: In the same sample, other DNA sequences code for this CDR3. The chain links TRBV18 to TRBJ2-7; 8 nucleotides line up with TRBD1. The CDR3 has 13 residues. Trimming took 4 bases from V and 6 from J; bases not matched to a gene: 5. CDR1 is KGHSH and CDR2 is LQKENI in the germline V gene. The CDR3 loop reads CASSRVDRGEQYF. In DNA form, the CDR3 reads TGTGCCAGCTCACGGGTTGACAGGGGCGAGCAGTACTTC.

The CDR3 bases are TGTGCCAGCAGTACGACAGGACAAGGCTACAATGAGCAGTTCTTC. Its translation: CASSTTGQGYNEQFF. J is TRBJ2-1 and V is TRBV28, with a tentative D call TRBD1 (6 bases). From germline, CDR1 is MDHEN and CDR2 SYDVKM. The CDR3 spans 15 residues. Trimming cost V 5 bases and J 3 bases, with 14 bases left between them.

This clone was counted once. V gene TRBV7-6 combines with J gene TRBJ2-3; TRBD2 aligns across 15 bases. J gave up 4 bases and V 4 bases, and 6 bases lay outside the gene matches. This CDR3 is built from 17 residues. Germline V gene lookup returns CDR1 SGHVS and CDR2 FNYEAQ. The CDR3 DNA reads as TGTGCCAGCAGCTCTATGCGGACTAGCGGGAGGGCAGATACGCAGTATTTT. This sequence encodes CASSSMRTSGRADTQYF. Supplemented by reference TRBV7-6 and TRBJ2-3, the full variable domain reads GAGVSQSPRYKVTKRGQDVALRCDPISGHVSLYWYRQALGQGPEFLTYFNYEAQQDKSGLPNDRFSAERPEGSISTLTIQRTEQRDSAMYRCASSSMRTSGRADTQYFGPGTRLTVL.

The gene calls are TRBV9 and TRBJ2-7; 7 bases map to TRBD1. Germline CDR1 and CDR2: SGDLS and YYNGEE. Trimming cost V 3 bases and J 1 base; bases outside gene matches: 1. CDR3 length: 13 residues. CDR3: CASSATGSYEQYF. As DNA, the CDR3 is TGTGCCAGCAGCGCGACAGGGTCCTACGAGCAGTACTTC.

The chain carries TRBV2 and TRBJ1-2; 8 bases are shared with TRBD1. This CDR3 is built from 13 residues. J lost 8 bases, V lost 6 bases, and 8 bases had no gene match. Germline CDR1 is SNHLY and CDR2 is FYNNEI. CDR3: CASRPRGRGGYTF. In nucleotides, the CDR3 is TGTGCCAGCAGACCCAGGGGGCGCGGAGGCTACACCTTC. Complete variable domain (other parts from reference TRBV2 and TRBJ1-2): EPEVTQTPSHQVTQMGQEVILRCVPISNHLYFYWYRQILGQKVEFLVSFYNNEISEKSEIFDDQFSVERPDGSNFTLKIRSTKLEDSAMYFCASRPRGRGGYTFGSGTRLTVV.

This clone was recorded a few times. This chain uses TRBV29-1 with TRBJ2-3, with 7 bases matching TRBD1. The CDR3 consists of 12 residues. Trimming cost V 7 bases and J 5 bases; bases outside gene matches: 6. Germline loops: CDR1 SQVTM, CDR2 ANQGSEA. The CDR3 coding sequence is TGCAGCGCGGGACAGTTGGGAGATACGCAGTATTTT. It encodes CSAGQLGDTQYF.

The genes are TRBV18 and TRBJ2-7; TRBD1 might be the D (5 bases). V shed 3 bases and J shed 0 bases, with 9 bases lying between them. The CDR3 sequence is 14 residues long. In germline, CDR1 is KGHSH, CDR2 LQKENI. Written as DNA, the CDR3 is TGTGCCAGCTCACCGACAGTAAGCTCCTACGAGCAGTACTTC. This sequence encodes CASSPTVSSYEQYF. The full variable domain, rest sourced from reference TRBV18 and TRBJ2-7, is NAGVMQNPRHLVRRRGQEARLRCSPMKGHSHVYWYRQLPEEGLKFMVYLQKENIIDESGMPKERFSAEFPKEGPSILRIQQVVRGDSAAYFCASSPTVSSYEQYFGPGTRLTVT.

In this sample, this clone turned up once. This chain uses TRBV10-2 with TRBJ2-7; 12 positions match TRBD2. Germline V gene data show CDR1 as WSHSY and CDR2 as SAAADI. CDR3 size: 15 residues. J gave up 3 bases and V 7 bases, and 7 bases lay outside the gene matches. CDR3 residues: CASTGWTSGNYEQYV. The CDR3 DNA reads TGCGCCAGCACGGGATGGACTAGCGGGAACTACGAGCAGTACGTC.